The TCR beta chain described here comes from a study of blood T cell repertoires in COVID-19. Study overall: PBMCs, B-cell-depleted T cells, or T cells provided the cDNA or gDNA that made up the material.

Trimming took 5 bases from V and 0 from J, leaving 6 bases between them. Germline V gene data show CDR1 as LGHDT and CDR2 as YNNKEL (reference sequence). The CDR3 sequence is 13 residues long. Source study methods: Reference gene primer amplification in the assay estimated nucleated cell counts. Here immunoSEQ multiplex PCR was the method, and the copy in TCRdb shows in-frame clones only, minus some. The V and J calls and clone size come from that table; D and trimming were worked out from the DNA. The table includes under 250,000 clones, 82% detected once. The chain carries TRBV3-1 (or the pseudogene TRBV3-2) and TRBJ2-3; D unclear. The material sequenced was peripheral blood. This sequence was found in a woman aged 70-85 years with COVID-19, enrolled during active disease. CDR3 in amino acids: CASSEQSTDTQYF. DNA of the CDR3: TGTGCCAGCAGCGAACAGAGCACAGATACGCAGTATTTT.